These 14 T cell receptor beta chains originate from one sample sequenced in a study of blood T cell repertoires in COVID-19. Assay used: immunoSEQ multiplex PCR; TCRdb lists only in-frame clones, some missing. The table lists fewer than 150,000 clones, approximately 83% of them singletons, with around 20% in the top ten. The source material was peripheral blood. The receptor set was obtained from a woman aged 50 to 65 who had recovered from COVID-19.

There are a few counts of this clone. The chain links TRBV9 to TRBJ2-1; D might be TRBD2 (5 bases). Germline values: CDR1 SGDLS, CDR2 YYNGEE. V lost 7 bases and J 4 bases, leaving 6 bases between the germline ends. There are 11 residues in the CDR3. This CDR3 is CASGRYNEQFF. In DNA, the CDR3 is TGTGCCAGCGGGAGATACAATGAGCAGTTCTTC.

CDR3 protein: CASSQTRTGAEAFF. As DNA, the CDR3 is TGTGCCAGCAGCCAGACTCGGACAGGGGCTGAAGCTTTCTTT. The chain is built from TRBV11-3 and TRBJ1-1; TRBD1 matches at 9 bases. The CDR3 has 14 amino acids. V lost 5 bases, J lost 6 bases, and 7 bases stayed unmatched. Germline V gene sequence: CDR1 SGHNT, CDR2 YENEEA.

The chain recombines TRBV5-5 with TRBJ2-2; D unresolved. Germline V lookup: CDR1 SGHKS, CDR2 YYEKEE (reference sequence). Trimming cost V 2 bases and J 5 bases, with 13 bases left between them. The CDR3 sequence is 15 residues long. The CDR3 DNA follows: TGTGCCAGCAGCTTTCGCTTAGTTCAAACCGGGGAGCTGTTTTTT. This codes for CASSFRLVQTGELFF.

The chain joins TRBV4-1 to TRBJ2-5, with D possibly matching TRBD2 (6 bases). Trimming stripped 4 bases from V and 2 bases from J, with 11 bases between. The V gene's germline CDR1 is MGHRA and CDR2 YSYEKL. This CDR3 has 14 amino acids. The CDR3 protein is CASSLGDFQETQYF. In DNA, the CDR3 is TGCGCCAGCAGCCTAGGGGACTTTCAAGAGACCCAGTACTTC.

The CDR3 protein is CASSQEVRVSTGELFF. The CDR3 nucleotides are TGTGCCAGCAGCCAAGAAGTGCGGGTTAGCACCGGGGAGCTGTTTTTT. The genes are TRBV4-2 and TRBJ2-2; a possible D gene is TRBD2 (5 bases). Per the germline V gene, CDR1 is LGHNA and CDR2 is YNFKEQ. The CDR3 contains 16 residues. With 0 bases removed from V and 4 bases from J, the gap between germline ends came to 12 bases.

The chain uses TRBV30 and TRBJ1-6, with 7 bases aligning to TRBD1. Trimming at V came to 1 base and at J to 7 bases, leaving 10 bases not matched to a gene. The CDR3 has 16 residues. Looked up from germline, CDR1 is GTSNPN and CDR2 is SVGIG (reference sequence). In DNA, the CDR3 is TGTGCCTGGAGTGCCTCGACAGGGTTATGGAATTCACCCCTCCACTTT. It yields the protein CAWSASTGLWNSPLHF.

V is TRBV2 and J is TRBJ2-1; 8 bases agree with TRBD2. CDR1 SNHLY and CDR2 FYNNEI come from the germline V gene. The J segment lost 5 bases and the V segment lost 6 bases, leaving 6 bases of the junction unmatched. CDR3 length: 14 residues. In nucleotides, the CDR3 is TGTGCCAGCAGCCCGACTAGCGTACACAATGAGCAGTTCTTC. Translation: CASSPTSVHNEQFF.

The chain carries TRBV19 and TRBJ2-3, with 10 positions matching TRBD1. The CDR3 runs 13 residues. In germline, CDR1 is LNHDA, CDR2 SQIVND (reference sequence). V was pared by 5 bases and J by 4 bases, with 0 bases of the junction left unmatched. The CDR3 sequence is CASSDRGPDTQYF. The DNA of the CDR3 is TGTGCCAGTAGTGACAGGGGGCCAGATACGCAGTATTTT.

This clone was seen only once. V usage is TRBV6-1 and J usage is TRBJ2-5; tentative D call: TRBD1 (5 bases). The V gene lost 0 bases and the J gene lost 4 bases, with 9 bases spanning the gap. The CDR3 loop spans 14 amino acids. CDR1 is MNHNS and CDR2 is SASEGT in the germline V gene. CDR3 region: CASSEAQGGETQYF. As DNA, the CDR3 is TGTGCCAGCAGTGAAGCTCAGGGTGGAGAGACCCAGTACTTC.

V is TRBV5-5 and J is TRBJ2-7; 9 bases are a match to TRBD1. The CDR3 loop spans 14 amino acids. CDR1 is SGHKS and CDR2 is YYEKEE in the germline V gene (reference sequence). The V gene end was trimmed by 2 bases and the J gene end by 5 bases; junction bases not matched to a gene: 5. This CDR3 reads CASSFGTGNDEQYF. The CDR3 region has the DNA TGTGCCAGCAGCTTTGGGACAGGGAACGACGAGCAGTACTTC.

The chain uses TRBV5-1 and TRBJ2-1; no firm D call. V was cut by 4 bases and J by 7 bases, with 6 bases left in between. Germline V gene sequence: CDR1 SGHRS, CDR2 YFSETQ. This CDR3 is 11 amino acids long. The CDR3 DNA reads TGCGCCAGCAGCCTAATAAATGAGCAGTTCTTC. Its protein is CASSLINEQFF.

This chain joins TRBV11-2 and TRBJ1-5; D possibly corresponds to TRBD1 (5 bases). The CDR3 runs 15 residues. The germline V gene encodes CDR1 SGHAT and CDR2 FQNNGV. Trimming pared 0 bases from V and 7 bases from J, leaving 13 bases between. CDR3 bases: TGTGCCAGCAGCTTAGAGGGGGGGGTGGTCCAGCCCCAGCATTTT. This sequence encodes CASSLEGGVVQPQHF. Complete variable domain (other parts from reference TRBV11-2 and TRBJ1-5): EAGVAQSPRYKIIEKRQSVAFWCNPISGHATLYWYQQILGQGPKLLIQFQNNGVVDDSQLPKDRFSAERLKGVDSTLKIQPAKLEDSAVYLCASSLEGGVVQPQHFGDGTRLSIL.

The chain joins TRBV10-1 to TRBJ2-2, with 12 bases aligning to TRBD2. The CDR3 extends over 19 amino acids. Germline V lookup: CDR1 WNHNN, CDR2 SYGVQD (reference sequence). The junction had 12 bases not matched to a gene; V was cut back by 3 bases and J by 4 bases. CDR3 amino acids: CASSDPGLAGGQGTGELFF. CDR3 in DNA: TGCGCCAGCAGTGACCCCGGGCTAGCGGGAGGGCAGGGCACCGGGGAGCTGTTTTTT.

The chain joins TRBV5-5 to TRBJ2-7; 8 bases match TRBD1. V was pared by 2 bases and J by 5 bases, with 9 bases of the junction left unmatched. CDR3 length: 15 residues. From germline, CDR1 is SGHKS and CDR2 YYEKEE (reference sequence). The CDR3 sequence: CASSFRGQVGDEQYF. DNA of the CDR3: TGTGCCAGCAGCTTCAGGGGACAGGTCGGGGACGAGCAGTACTTC.